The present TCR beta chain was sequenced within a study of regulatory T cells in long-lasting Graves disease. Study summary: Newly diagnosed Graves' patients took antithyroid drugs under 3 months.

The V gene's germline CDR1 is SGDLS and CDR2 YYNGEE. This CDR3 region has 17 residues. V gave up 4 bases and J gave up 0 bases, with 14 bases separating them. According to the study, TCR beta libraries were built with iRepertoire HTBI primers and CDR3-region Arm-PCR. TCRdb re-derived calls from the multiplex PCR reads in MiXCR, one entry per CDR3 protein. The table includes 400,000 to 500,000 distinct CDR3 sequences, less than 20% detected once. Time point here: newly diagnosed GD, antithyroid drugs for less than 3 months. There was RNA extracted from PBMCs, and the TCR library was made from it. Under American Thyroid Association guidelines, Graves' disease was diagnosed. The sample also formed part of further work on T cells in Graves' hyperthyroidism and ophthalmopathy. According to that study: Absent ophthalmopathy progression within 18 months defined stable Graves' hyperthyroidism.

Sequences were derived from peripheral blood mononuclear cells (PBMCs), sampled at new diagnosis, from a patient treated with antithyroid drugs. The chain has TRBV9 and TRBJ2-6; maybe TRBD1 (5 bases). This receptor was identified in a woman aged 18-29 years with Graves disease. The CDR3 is CASSPLDRSSGANVLTF. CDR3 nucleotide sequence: TGTGCCAGCAGCCCCCTAGACAGATCCTCTGGGGCCAACGTCCTGACTTTC.